This T cell receptor (beta chain) was sequenced in a study of cytomegalovirus exposure and HLA in healthy donors. This clone was found a few times. Here immunoSEQ multiplex PCR was the method, and the copy in TCRdb shows in-frame clones only, minus some. The sample lists 150,000 to 200,000 clones, about nine tenths seen once, with less than 3% in the top ten. Germline values: CDR1 MGHRA, CDR2 YSYEKL. The germline V and J ends were trimmed by 0 bases and 0 bases, with 16 bases remaining between them. This CDR3 is built from 18 residues. Sequencing was performed on PBMCs. The chain is built from TRBV4-1 and TRBJ2-3, with a weak D call TRBD2 (5 bases). The source of this sequence is a young man in good health and CMV-seropositive. The CDR3, as DNA: TGCGCCAGCAGCCAAGATTCGCCTCGAGGGCTAAGCACAGATACGCAGTATTTT. Translated: CASSQDSPRGLSTDTQYF.